This TCR beta chain was sequenced during a study of shared clonotypes between healthy human individuals. TCRdb's table, derived via immunoSEQ multiplex PCR, lists solely in-frame clones and lacks some. The repertoire consists of about 2.2 million clones, with about 92% occurring once and the leading ten covering around 1.7%. CD45RO-negative CD8 cells positively selected for CCR7 made up the naive population, which excluded terminally differentiated effector memory CD45RA+ cells. Turning to this clone: Its antigen is as yet unknown.

General study points: Researchers sampled blood only, noting tissue repertoires likely differ.

With V trimmed by 4 bases and J by 10 bases, 11 bases remained unmatched. Germline-derived CDR1 and CDR2 are SGHAT and FQNNGV. This CDR3 is 15 amino acids long. The chain recombines TRBV11-2 with TRBJ2-1; 9 bases agree with TRBD2. This clonotype was sampled from a man aged 18-30 years in good health. Some clones in this sample may be carry-over from other donors' samples. Sequenced: naive CD8+ T cells from PBMCs. CDR3 amino acids: CASSSRSSGSWEQFF. DNA of the CDR3: TGTGCCAGCAGCTCCCGTAGTAGCGGGAGCTGGGAGCAGTTCTTC.